These T cell receptor beta chains were read from a single sample in a study of blood T cells in healthy people across ages. TCRdb fed the 5' RACE reads into MiXCR, producing one record per CDR3 protein. This table holds 700,000 or so distinct CDR3 sequences, approximately 40% found once. Sequencing was carried out using blood. Source of these receptors: an elderly man in good health. The CDR3 runs from the conserved cysteine through the conserved F or W. The D gene is left open where the match is weak.

V: TRBV7-8
J: TRBJ2-5
D: TRBD1
CDR3: CASSRIRQGATETQYF

V: TRBV6-6
J: -
D: -
CDR3: CASSYSRGGHEQYF

V: TRBV7-9
J: TRBJ1-6
D: -
CDR3: CASSSGWNSPLHF

V: TRBV12-3/TRBV12-4
J: TRBJ1-1
D: -
CDR3: CASSFSGGDTEAFF

V: TRBV6-4
J: TRBJ2-1
D: TRBD1
CDR3: CASSGDRGREFPSSYNEQFF

V: TRBV5-6
J: TRBJ2-7
D: TRBD2
CDR3: CASSSQTSGVSYEQYF

V: TRBV20-1
J: TRBJ2-3
D: TRBD2
CDR3: CSARGSADTQYF

V: TRBV4-3
J: TRBJ2-5
D: TRBD2
CDR3: CASSQDSRTWRGRGETQYF

V: TRBV5-5
J: TRBJ1-2
D: -
CDR3: CASSPPGLQSGGYTF

V: TRBV7-2
J: TRBJ2-7
D: TRBD1
CDR3: CASSLPGQGYEQYF

V: TRBV6-2/TRBV6-3
J: TRBJ1-2
D: -
CDR3: CASSLQGSYGYTF

V: TRBV29-1
J: -
D: -
CDR3: CSVEDNMRLQETQYF

V: TRBV6-6
J: TRBJ2-1
D: -
CDR3: CATATGGYNEQFF

V: TRBV9
J: TRBJ2-4
D: -
CDR3: CASSGENRVLQYF

V: TRBV6-5
J: TRBJ1-1
D: TRBD1
CDR3: CASRQHRGVNTEAFF

V: TRBV28
J: TRBJ1-2
D: TRBD1
CDR3: CASSPPGQGDGYTF

V: TRBV7-9
J: TRBJ2-4
D: -
CDR3: CASSLAIWTSEWYF

V: TRBV15
J: TRBJ1-2
D: -
CDR3: CATSRERGSSNYGYTF

V: TRBV6-1
J: TRBJ2-7
D: -
CDR3: CASSPRPGLSYEQYF

V: TRBV21-1
J: TRBJ1-4
D: -
CDR3: CASSKRGRGDEKLFF

V: TRBV11-1
J: TRBJ2-7
D: TRBD1
CDR3: CASSLGQGEGYEQYF

V: TRBV3-1
J: TRBJ1-2
D: -
CDR3: CASSQDLRYNYGYTF

V: TRBV29-1
J: -
D: -
CDR3: CSVAYGLGALIYEQYF

V: TRBV27
J: TRBJ2-3
D: TRBD2
CDR3: CASNRGGPDTQYF

V: TRBV5-8
J: TRBJ2-1
D: -
CDR3: CASSYVGGRSYNEQFF

V: TRBV10-1
J: TRBJ2-3
D: TRBD1
CDR3: CASSPTGEDTQYF

V: TRBV11-2
J: TRBJ1-1
D: TRBD1
CDR3: CASSWGQSNTEAFF

V: TRBV12-3/TRBV12-4
J: TRBJ2-7
D: -
CDR3: CASSLASVRLYNEQYF

V: TRBV7-2
J: TRBJ2-7
D: TRBD2
CDR3: CASSLVSSAGGSSSYEQYF

V: TRBV5-1
J: TRBJ2-1
D: -
CDR3: CASSWGPRDEQFF

V: TRBV27
J: TRBJ2-2
D: TRBD2
CDR3: CASRGHSGGDTGELFF

V: TRBV7-2
J: -
D: -
CDR3: CASSLTQQGNIQYF

V: TRBV7-2
J: TRBJ1-2
D: -
CDR3: CASSLDPPPRDGYTF

V: TRBV5-4
J: -
D: TRBD1
CDR3: CASSLVVLDRGINLGGSRETQYF

V: TRBV6-2/TRBV6-3
J: TRBJ2-5
D: -
CDR3: CASSYPQQYF

V: TRBV7-9
J: TRBJ2-1
D: TRBD2
CDR3: CASSRTSGDLRAYNEQFF

V: TRBV4-3
J: TRBJ1-1
D: -
CDR3: CASSQDQHYDEAFF

V: TRBV6-2/TRBV6-3
J: TRBJ2-7
D: -
CDR3: CASKRETHEQYF

V: TRBV6-2/TRBV6-3
J: TRBJ2-7
D: -
CDR3: CASSTTGSGLYEQYF

V: TRBV7-2
J: TRBJ2-1
D: TRBD2
CDR3: CASSPPPGLAGYNEQFF

V: TRBV6-5
J: TRBJ2-6
D: -
CDR3: CASSSRYRAGANVLTF

V: TRBV28
J: TRBJ1-2
D: -
CDR3: CASNQRRRYGYTF

V: TRBV5-5
J: TRBJ1-2
D: TRBD1
CDR3: CASSLDRTSWDRGNYGYTF

V: TRBV5-1
J: TRBJ1-1
D: -
CDR3: CASSFGSVVSEAFF

V: TRBV7-7
J: TRBJ2-3
D: TRBD2
CDR3: CASSRAGKTDTQYF

V: TRBV20-1
J: TRBJ2-4
D: TRBD2
CDR3: CSAGTRIDIQYF

V: TRBV7-9
J: TRBJ2-1
D: TRBD2
CDR3: CASSCTSGNEQFF

V: TRBV7-9
J: TRBJ2-6
D: TRBD1
CDR3: CASSKGTGGFGANVLTF

V: TRBV6-2/TRBV6-3
J: TRBJ2-1
D: TRBD1
CDR3: CASSSQTGLNEQFF

V: TRBV28
J: TRBJ2-1
D: TRBD2
CDR3: CASSFPRTSGRYNEQFF

V: TRBV7-2
J: TRBJ2-5
D: TRBD2
CDR3: CASSTSPGGATGKQYF

V: TRBV27
J: TRBJ1-6
D: TRBD1
CDR3: CASSWGQRNNSPLHF

V: TRBV4-2
J: TRBJ2-4
D: TRBD2
CDR3: CASRGSAGGTYKEQYF

V: TRBV28
J: TRBJ1-5
D: -
CDR3: CASSFRSSNSNQPQHF

V: TRBV20-1
J: TRBJ1-1
D: -
CDR3: CSALIQVEAFF

V: TRBV27
J: TRBJ2-7
D: -
CDR3: CASRGSPNSYEQYF

V: TRBV20-1
J: TRBJ2-1
D: -
CDR3: CSASIVMGNNEQFF